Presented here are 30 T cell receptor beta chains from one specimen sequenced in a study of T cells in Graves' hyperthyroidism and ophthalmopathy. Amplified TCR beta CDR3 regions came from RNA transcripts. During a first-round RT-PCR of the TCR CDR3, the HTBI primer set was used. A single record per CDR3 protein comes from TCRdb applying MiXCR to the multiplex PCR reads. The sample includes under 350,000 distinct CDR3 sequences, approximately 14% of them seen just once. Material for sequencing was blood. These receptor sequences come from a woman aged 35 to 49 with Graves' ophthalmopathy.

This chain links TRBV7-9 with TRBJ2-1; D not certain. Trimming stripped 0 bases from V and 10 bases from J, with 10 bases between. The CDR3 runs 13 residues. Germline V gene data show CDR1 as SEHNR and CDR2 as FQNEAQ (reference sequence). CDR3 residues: CASSLAPRREQFF. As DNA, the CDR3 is TGTGCCAGCAGCTTAGCCCCCCGGCGGGAGCAGTTCTTC.

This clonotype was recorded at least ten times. The CDR3 spells CASRKTGSHEQFF. In DNA form, the CDR3 reads TGTGCCAGCAGGAAGACAGGGTCTCATGAGCAGTTCTTC. The chain is built from TRBV11-1 and TRBJ2-1, with 7 positions matching TRBD1. The CDR3 loop spans 13 amino acids. The trim removed 6 bases at V and 8 bases at J, leaving 7 bases unmatched. Germline V CDR1 and CDR2: SGHAT, FQDESV (reference sequence).

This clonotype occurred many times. CDR3 residues: CASSLPGGAYGYTF. The CDR3 region has the DNA TGTGCCAGCAGTTTGCCAGGGGGCGCATATGGCTACACCTTC. The V gene is TRBV12-3 or TRBV12-4, the J gene TRBJ1-2, with 8 bases lining up with TRBD1. The CDR3 consists of 14 residues. After removal of 3 bases from V and 5 bases from J, the junction contained 5 bases not matched to a gene.

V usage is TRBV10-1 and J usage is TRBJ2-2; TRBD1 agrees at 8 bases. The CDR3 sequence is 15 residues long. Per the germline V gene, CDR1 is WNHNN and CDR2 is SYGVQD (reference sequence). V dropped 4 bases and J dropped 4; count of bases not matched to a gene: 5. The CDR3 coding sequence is TGCGCCAGCAGTGGCAGGGGGCTTGGCACCGGGGAGCTGTTTTTT. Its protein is CASSGRGLGTGELFF.

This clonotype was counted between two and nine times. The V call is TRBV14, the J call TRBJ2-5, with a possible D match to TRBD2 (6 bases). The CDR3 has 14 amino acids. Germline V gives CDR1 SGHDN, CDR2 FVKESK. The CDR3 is CGVYQGWGGETQYF. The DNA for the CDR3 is TGTGGCGTGTACCAGGGATGGGGAGGAGAGACCCAGTACTTC.

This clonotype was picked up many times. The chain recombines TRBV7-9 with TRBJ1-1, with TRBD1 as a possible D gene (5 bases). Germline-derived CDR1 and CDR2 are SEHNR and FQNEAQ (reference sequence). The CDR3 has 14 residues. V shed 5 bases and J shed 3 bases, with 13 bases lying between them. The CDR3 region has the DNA TGTGCCAGCAGCCCCCCCGGGGGGTACACTGAAGCTTTCTTT. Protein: CASSPPGGYTEAFF.

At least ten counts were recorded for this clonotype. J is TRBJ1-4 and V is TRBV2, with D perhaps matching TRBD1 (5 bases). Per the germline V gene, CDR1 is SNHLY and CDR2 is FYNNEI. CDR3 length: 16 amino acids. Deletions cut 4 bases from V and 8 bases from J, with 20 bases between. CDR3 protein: CASSVKVGEPGEKLFF. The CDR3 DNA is TGTGCCAGCAGTGTTAAGGTCGGGGAGCCAGGGGAAAAACTGTTTTTT.

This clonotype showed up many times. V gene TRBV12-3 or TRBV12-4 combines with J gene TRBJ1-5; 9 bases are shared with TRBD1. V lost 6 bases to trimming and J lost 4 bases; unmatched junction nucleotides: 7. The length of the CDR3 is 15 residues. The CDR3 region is CASRPGQGRNQPQHF. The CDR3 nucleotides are TGTGCCAGCAGACCGGGACAGGGAAGGAATCAGCCCCAGCATTTT.

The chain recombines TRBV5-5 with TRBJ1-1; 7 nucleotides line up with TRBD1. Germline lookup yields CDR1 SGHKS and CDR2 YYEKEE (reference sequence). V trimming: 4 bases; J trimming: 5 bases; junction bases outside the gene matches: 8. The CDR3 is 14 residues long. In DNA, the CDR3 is TGTGCCAGCAGCGTGACAGGGCGAGTTACTGAAGCTTTCTTT. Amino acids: CASSVTGRVTEAFF. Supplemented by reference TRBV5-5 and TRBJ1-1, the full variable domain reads DAGVTQSPTHLIKTRGQQVTLRCSPISGHKSVSWYQQVLGQGPQFIFQYYEKEERGRGNFPDRFSARQFPNYSSELNVNALLLGDSALYLCASSVTGRVTEAFFGQGTRLTVV.

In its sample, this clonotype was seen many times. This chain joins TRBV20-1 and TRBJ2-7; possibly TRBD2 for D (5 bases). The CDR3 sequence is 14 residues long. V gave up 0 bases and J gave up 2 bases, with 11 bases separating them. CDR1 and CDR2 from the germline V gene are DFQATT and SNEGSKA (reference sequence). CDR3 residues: CSAREGGPPYEQYF. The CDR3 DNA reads TGCAGTGCTAGAGAAGGCGGGCCCCCCTACGAGCAGTACTTC.

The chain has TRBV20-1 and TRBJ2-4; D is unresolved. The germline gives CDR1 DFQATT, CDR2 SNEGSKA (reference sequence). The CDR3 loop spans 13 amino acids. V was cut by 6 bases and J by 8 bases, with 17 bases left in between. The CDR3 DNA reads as TGCAGTGCCGTGCTTCCCGGCTCGGACATTCAGTACTTC. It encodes CSAVLPGSDIQYF.

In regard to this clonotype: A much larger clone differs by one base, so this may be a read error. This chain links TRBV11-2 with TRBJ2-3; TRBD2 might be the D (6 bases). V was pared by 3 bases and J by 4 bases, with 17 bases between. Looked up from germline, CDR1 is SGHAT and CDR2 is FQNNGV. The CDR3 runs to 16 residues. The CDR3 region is CASSFAGAASADTQYF. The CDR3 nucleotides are TGTGCCAGCAGCTTTGCCGGAGCTGCTAGCGCAGATACGCAGTATTTT.

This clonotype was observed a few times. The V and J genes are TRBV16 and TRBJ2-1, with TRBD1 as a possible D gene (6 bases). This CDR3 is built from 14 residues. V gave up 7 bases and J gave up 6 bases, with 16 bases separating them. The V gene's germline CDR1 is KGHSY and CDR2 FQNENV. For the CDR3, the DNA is TGTGCCAGCACCCGGCAGGGGATTCTCAATGAGCAGTTCTTC. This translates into CASTRQGILNEQFF.

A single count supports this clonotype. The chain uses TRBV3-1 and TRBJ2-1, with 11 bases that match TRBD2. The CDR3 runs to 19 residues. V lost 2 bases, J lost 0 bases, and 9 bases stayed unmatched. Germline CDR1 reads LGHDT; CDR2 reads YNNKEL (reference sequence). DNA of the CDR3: TGTGCCAGCAGCCAATTGCGACTAGCGGGGCTGAGCTCCTACAATGAGCAGTTCTTC. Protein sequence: CASSQLRLAGLSSYNEQFF.

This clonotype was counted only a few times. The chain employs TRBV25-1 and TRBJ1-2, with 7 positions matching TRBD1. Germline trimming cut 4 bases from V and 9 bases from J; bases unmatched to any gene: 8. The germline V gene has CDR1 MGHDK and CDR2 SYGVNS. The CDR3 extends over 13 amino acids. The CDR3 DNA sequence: TGTGCCAGCAGTGGACGACAGGGAGGGAGCTACACCTTC. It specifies CASSGRQGGSYTF.

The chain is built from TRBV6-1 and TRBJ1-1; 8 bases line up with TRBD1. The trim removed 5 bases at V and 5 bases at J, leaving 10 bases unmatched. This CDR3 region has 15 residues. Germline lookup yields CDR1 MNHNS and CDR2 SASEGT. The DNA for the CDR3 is TGTGCCAGCAGTAGATCCGACAGGGGCCAAACTGAAGCTTTCTTT. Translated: CASSRSDRGQTEAFF.

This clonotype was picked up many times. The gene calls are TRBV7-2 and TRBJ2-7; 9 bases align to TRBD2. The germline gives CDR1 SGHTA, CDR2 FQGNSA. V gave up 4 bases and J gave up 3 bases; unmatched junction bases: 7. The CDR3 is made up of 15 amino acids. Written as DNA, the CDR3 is TGTGCCAGCAGCTCAAGCGGGGGGCCACGCTACGAGCAGTACTTC. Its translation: CASSSSGGPRYEQYF.

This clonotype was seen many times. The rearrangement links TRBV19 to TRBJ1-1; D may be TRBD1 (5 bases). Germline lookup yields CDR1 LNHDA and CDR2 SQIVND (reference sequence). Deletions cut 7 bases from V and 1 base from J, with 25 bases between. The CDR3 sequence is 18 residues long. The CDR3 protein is CASTTRDVRIATNTEAFF. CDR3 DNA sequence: TGTGCCAGTACCACAAGGGACGTACGGATTGCTACGAACACTGAAGCTTTCTTT.

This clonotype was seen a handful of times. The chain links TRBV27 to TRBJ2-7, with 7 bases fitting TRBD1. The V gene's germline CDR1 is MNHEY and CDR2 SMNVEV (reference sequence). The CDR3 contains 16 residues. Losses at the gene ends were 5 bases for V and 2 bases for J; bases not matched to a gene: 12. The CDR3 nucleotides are TGTGCCAGCAGTCCACTGATGACAGGGCGCGCCTACGAGCAGTACTTC. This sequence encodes CASSPLMTGRAYEQYF.

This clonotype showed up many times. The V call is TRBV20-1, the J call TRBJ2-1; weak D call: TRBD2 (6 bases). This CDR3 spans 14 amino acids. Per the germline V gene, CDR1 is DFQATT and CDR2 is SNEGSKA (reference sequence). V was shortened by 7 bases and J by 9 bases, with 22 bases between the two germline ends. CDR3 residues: CSVPLAALGGEQFF. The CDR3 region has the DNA TGCAGTGTTCCCCTAGCTGCATTGGGGGGTGAGCAGTTCTTC.

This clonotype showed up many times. As DNA, the CDR3 is TGTGCCAGCAGTGATGAGATCCGGGACAGGGGACCCAATGAGCAGTTCTTC. Translated, it gives CASSDEIRDRGPNEQFF. V gene TRBV6-1 combines with J gene TRBJ2-1; 10 positions agree with TRBD1. Germline values: CDR1 MNHNS, CDR2 SASEGT. This CDR3 has 17 amino acids. The V gene end was trimmed by 3 bases and the J gene end by 6 bases; junction bases not matched to a gene: 11.

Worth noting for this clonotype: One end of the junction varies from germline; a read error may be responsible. CDR3 DNA sequence: TGTGCCAGCAGCTTATTCTCCAACAATGAGCAGTTCTTC. Its translation is CASSLFSNNEQFF. V and J are TRBV7-2 and TRBJ2-1, with D hard to call. The CDR3 extends over 13 amino acids. CDR1 and CDR2 from the germline V gene are SGHTA and FQGNSA.

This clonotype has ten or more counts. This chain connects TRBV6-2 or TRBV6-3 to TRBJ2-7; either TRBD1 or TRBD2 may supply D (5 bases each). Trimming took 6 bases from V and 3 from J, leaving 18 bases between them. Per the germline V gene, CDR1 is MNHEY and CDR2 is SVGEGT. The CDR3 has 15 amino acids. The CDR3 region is CASSIGEGSIYEQYF. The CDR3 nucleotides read TGTGCCAGCAGCATAGGGGAAGGGAGTATCTACGAGCAGTACTTC.

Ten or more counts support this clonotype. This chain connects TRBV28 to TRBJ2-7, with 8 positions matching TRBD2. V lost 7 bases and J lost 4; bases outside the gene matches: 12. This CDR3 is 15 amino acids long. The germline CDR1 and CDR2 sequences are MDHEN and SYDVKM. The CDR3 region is CASTTSGTSSYEQYF. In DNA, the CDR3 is TGTGCCAGCACAACCTCCGGGACTAGTTCTTACGAGCAGTACTTC.

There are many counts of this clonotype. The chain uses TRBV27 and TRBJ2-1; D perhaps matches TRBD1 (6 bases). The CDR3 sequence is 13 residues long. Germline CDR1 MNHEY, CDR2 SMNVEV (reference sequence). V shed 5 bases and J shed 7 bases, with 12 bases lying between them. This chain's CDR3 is CASSIQGGNEQFF. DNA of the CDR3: TGTGCCAGCAGTATACAAGGGGGAAATGAGCAGTTCTTC.

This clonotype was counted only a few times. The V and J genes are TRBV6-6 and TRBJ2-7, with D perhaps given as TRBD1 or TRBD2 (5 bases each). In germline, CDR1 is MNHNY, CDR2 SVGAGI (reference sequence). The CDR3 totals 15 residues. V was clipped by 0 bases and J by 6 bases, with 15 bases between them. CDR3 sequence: CASSYSTQGVGEQYF. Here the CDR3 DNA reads TGTGCCAGCAGTTACTCGACTCAGGGAGTTGGCGAGCAGTACTTC.

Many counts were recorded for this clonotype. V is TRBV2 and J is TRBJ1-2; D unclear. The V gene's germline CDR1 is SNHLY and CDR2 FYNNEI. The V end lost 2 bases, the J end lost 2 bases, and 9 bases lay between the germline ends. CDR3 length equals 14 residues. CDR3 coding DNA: TGTGCCAGCAGTGAACGAGGGTACAACTATGGCTACACCTTC. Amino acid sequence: CASSERGYNYGYTF.

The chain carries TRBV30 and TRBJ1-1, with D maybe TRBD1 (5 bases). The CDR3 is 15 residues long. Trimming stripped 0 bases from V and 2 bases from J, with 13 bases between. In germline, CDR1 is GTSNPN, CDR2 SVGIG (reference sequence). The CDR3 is CAWSVRVGLNTEAFF. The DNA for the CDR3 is TGTGCCTGGAGTGTACGTGTGGGGCTTAACACTGAAGCTTTCTTT.

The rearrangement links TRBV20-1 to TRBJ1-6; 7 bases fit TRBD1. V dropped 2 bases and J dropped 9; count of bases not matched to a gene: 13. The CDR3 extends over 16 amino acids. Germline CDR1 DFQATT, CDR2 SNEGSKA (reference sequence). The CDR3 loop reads CSARPHDRATPSPLHF. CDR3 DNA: TGCAGTGCTAGACCCCACGACAGGGCCACTCCTTCACCCCTCCACTTT.

CDR3 DNA sequence: TGCGCCAGCAGCTTTCAAACGGGGGTTGGCGAGCAGTACTTC. Its protein is CASSFQTGVGEQYF. This chain joins TRBV5-1 and TRBJ2-7; tentatively, D is TRBD2 (6 bases). There are 14 residues in the CDR3. Germline CDR1 is SGHRS and CDR2 is YFSETQ. Trimming shortened V by 2 bases and J by 6 bases, and 15 bases separated the two germline ends.